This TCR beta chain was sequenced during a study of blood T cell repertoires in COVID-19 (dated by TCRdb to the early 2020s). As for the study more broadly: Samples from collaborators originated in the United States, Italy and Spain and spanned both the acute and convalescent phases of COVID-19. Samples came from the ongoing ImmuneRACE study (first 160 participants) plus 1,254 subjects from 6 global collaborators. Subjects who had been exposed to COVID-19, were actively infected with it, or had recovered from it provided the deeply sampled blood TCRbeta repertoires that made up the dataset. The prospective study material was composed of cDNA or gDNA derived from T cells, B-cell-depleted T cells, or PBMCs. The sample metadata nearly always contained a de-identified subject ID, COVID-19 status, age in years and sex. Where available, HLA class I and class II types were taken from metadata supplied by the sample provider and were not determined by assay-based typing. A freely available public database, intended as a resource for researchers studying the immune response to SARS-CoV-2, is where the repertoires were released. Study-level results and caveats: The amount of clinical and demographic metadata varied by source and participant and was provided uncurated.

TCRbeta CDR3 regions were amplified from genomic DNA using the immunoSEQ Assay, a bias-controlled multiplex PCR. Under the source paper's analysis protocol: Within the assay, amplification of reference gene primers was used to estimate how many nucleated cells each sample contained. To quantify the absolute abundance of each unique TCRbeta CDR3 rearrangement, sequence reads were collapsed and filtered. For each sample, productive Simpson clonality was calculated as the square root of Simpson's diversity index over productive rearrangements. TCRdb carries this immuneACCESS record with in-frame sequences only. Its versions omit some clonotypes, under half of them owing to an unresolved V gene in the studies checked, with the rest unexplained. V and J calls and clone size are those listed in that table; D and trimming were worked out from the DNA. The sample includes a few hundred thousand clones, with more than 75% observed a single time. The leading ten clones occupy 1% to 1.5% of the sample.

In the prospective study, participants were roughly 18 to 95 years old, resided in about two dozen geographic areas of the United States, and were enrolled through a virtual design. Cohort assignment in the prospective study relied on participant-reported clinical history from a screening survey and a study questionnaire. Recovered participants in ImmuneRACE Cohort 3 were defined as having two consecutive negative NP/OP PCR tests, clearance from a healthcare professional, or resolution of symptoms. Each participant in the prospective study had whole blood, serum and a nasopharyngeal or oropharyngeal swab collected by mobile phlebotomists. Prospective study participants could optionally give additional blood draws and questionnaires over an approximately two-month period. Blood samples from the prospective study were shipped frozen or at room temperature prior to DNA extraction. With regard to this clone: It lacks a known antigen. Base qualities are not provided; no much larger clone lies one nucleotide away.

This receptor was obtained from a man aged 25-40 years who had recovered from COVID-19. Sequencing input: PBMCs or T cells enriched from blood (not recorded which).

The nucleotide sequence is TGTGCCAGCAGTTCCCCTAGACAGGGGGAGGATACGCAGTATTTT. Its protein product is CASSSPRQGEDTQYF. Recombination joined TRBV27 with TRBJ2-3; 9 nucleotides in the junction match TRBD1. CDR3 length: 15 amino acids, cysteine to phenylalanine. Of all the DNA, just the CDR3 is kept, 45 bases in frame from base 1. Reading the germline V gene (reference sequence) gives CDR1 MNHEY and CDR2 SMNVEV. Trimming leaves V shorter by 4 bases and J shorter by 6 bases, with the junction holding 8 bases beyond the gene matches.